A single sample gave rise to the 7 T cell receptor beta chains below, sequenced in a study of siplizumab effects on memory and regulatory T cells. TCRdb keeps only in-frame clones here, not all; method: immunoSEQ multiplex PCR. The data contain 90,000 to 95,000 clones, roughly 96% of them singletons. Sequencing was performed on naive CD4+ T cells sorted from blood. Receptors were obtained from a human donor in good health.

V is TRBV10-2 and J is TRBJ2-5; 11 bases agree with TRBD2. The CDR3 runs to 17 residues. CDR1 is WSHSY and CDR2 is SAAADI in the germline V gene. With 7 bases clipped from V and 5 bases from J, the junction kept 15 bases outside the gene matches. This chain's CDR3 is CASTLGLLAGGQETQYF. CDR3 coding DNA: TGCGCCAGCACCCTGGGACTGCTAGCGGGGGGCCAGGAGACCCAGTACTTC.

This chain connects TRBV9 to TRBJ1-4, with 9 bases lining up with TRBD1. The V segment lost 4 bases and the J segment 8 bases; nucleotides outside the gene matches: 9. The CDR3 totals 15 residues. Germline loops: CDR1 SGDLS, CDR2 YYNGEE. This CDR3 reads CASSSRQGVTEKLFF. The CDR3 DNA reads as TGTGCCAGCAGCTCCCGACAGGGGGTTACGGAAAAACTGTTTTTT.

This clone was seen once. The rearrangement joins TRBV7-8 to TRBJ1-5; no firm D call. The CDR3 extends over 13 amino acids. The V end lost 5 bases, the J end lost 4 bases, and 9 bases lay between the germline ends. Germline CDR1 is SGHVS and CDR2 is FQNEAQ. The CDR3, as DNA: TGTGCCAGCAGCCTAGACGGTAATCAGCCCCAGCATTTT. Protein sequence: CASSLDGNQPQHF.

This sequence joins TRBV6-5 and TRBJ1-1; D gene ambiguous. V lost 8 bases and J 2 bases, leaving 6 bases between the germline ends. The CDR3 is 11 residues long. Germline CDR1 MNHEY, CDR2 SVGAGI. The CDR3 nucleotides read TGTGCCAGCCAATTAAACACTGAAGCTTTCTTT. It translates to CASQLNTEAFF.

In its sample, this clone was seen once. The rearrangement uses TRBV11-2 and TRBJ1-4; the match to TRBD1 covers 7 bases. Per germline, CDR1 SGHAT and CDR2 FQNNGV. The J segment lost 7 bases and the V segment lost 6 bases, leaving 5 bases of the junction unmatched. The CDR3 has 13 amino acids. CDR3 loop: CASSPQGVEKLFF. CDR3 nucleotides: TGTGCCAGCAGTCCTCAGGGGGTTGAAAAACTGTTTTTT. Full variable domain (rest looked up from reference TRBV11-2 and TRBJ1-4): EAGVAQSPRYKIIEKRQSVAFWCNPISGHATLYWYQQILGQGPKLLIQFQNNGVVDDSQLPKDRFSAERLKGVDSTLKIQPAKLEDSAVYLCASSPQGVEKLFFGSGTQLSVL.

This clone was seen more than once but under ten times. The V and J genes are TRBV6-5 and TRBJ2-7, with D unresolved. The germline V and J ends were trimmed by 5 bases and 0 bases, with 14 bases remaining between them. Per germline, CDR1 MNHEY and CDR2 SVGAGI. The CDR3 spans 15 residues. The CDR3, as DNA: TGTGCCAGCAGTCTGATTAGACAAAGCTCCTACGAGCAGTACTTC. The encoded protein is CASSLIRQSSYEQYF.

The chain is built from TRBV5-1 and TRBJ2-3; D is perhaps TRBD1 (5 bases). Trimming removed 6 bases from V and 6 bases from J, with 17 bases in between. Looked up from germline, CDR1 is SGHRS and CDR2 is YFSETQ. This CDR3 is 14 amino acids long. The chain's CDR3 is CASTYTGWADTQYF. CDR3 coding DNA: TGCGCCAGCACCTACACAGGTTGGGCGGATACGCAGTATTTT.